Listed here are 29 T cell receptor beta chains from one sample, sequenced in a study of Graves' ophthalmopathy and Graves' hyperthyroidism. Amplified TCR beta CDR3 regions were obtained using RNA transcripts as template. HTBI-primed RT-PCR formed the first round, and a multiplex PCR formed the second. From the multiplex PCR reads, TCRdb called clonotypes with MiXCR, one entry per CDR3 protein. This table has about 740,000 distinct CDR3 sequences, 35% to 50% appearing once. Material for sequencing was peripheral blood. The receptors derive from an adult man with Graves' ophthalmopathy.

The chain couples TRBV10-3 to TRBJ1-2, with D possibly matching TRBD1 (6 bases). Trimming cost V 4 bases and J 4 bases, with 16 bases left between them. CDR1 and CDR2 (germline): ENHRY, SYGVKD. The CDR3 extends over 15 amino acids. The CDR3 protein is CAISAQGRGGYGYTF. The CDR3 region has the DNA TGTGCCATCAGTGCTCAAGGCAGGGGTGGCTATGGCTACACCTTC.

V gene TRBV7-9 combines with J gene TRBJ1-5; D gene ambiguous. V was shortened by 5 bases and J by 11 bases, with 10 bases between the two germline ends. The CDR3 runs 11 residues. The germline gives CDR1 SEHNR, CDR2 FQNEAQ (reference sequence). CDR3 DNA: TGTGCCAGCAGCACGCCCGGGACCCAGCATTTT. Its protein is CASSTPGTQHF.

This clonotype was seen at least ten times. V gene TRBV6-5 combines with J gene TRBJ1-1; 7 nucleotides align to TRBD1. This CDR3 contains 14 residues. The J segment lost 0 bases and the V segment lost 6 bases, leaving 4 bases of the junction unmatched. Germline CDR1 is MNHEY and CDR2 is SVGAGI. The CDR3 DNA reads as TGTGCCAGCAGAAGACAGGGCATGAACACTGAAGCTTTCTTT. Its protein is CASRRQGMNTEAFF.

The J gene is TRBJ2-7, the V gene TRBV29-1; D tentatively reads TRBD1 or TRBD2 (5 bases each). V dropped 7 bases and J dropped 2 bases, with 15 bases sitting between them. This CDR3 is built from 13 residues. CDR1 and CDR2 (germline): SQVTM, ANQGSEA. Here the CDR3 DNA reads TGCAGCGCTCGCTTTGAGGGGCCCTACGAGCAGTACTTC. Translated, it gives CSARFEGPYEQYF.

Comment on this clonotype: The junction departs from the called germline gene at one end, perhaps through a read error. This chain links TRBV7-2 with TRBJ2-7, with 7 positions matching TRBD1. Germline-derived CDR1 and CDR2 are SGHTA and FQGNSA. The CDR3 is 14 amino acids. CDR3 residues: CASSVGQEAYGQYF. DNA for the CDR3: TGTGCCAGCAGTGTTGGACAGGAAGCCTACGGGCAGTACTTC.

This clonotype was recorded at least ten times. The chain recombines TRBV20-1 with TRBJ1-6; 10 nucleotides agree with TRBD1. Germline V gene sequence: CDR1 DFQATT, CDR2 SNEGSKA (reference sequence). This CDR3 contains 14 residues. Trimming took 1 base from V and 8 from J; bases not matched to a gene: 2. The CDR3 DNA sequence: TGCAGTGCTAGAGTGGGGACAGGGGATTCACCCCTCCACTTT. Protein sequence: CSARVGTGDSPLHF.

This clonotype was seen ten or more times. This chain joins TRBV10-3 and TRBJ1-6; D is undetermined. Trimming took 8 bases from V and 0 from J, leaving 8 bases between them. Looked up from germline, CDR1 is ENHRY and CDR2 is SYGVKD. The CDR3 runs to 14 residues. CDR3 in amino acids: CAISQSSYNSPLHF. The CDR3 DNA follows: TGTGCCATCTCCCAGAGCTCCTATAATTCACCCCTCCACTTT.

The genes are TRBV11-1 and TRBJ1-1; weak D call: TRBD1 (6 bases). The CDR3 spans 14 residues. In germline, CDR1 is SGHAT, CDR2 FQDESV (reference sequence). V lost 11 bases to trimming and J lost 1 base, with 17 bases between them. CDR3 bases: TGTGCCTGGACCGCGCCACAGGGGAACACTGAAGCTTTCTTT. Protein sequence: CAWTAPQGNTEAFF.

The CDR3 DNA reads TGTGCCAGCAGGGCAGGGGGCAACTCTGGAAACACCATATATTTT. Translation gives CASRAGGNSGNTIYF. The gene calls are TRBV2 and TRBJ1-3; 8 bases line up with TRBD1. Germline V gene data show CDR1 as SNHLY and CDR2 as FYNNEI. The ends lost 6 bases at V and 0 bases at J; junction bases unmatched: 4. This CDR3 is built from 15 residues.

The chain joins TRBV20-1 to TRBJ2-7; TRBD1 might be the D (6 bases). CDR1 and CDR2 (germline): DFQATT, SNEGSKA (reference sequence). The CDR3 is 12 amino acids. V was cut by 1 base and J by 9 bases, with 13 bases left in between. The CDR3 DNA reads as TGCAGTGCTAGAGGGGGGCCGGGGTCGCAGTACTTC. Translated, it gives CSARGGPGSQYF.

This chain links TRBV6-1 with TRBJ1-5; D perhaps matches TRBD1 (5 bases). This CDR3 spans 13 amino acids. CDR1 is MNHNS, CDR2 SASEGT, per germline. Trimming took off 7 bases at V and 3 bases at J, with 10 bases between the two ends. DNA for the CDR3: TGTGCCAGCACCAGGGAACACAATCAGCCCCAGCATTTT. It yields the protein CASTREHNQPQHF.

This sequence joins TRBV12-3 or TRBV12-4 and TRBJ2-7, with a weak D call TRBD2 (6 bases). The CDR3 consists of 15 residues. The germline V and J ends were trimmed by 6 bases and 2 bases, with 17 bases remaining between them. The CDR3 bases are TGTGCCAGCAGCAAACTTCTAGCGAACACCTACGAGCAGTACTTC. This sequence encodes CASSKLLANTYEQYF.

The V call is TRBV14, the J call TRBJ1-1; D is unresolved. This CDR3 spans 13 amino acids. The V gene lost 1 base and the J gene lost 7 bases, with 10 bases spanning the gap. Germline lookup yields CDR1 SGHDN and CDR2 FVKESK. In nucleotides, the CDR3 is TGTGCCAGCAGCCAAGTCCGAGTTTTTGAAGCTTTCTTT. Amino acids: CASSQVRVFEAFF.

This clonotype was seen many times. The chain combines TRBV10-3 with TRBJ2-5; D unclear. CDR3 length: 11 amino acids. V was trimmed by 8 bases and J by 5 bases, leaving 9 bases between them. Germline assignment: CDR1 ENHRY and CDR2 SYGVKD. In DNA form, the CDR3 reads TGTGCCATCGGATCCGCGGAGACCCAGTACTTC. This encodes CAIGSAETQYF.

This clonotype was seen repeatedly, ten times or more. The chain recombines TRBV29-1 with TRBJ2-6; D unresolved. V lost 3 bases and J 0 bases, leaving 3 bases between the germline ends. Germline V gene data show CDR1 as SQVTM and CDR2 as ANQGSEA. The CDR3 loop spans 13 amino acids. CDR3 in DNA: TGCAGCGTTGAGACCTCTGGGGCCAACGTCCTGACTTTC. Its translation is CSVETSGANVLTF.

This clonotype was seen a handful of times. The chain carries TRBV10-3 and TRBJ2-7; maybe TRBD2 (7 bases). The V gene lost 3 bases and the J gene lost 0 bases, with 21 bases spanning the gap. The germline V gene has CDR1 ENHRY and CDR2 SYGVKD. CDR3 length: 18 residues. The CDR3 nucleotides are TGTGCCATCAGTGACGGGGGGCGCAACCGTATTAGCTCCTACGAGCAGTACTTC. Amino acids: CAISDGGRNRISSYEQYF.

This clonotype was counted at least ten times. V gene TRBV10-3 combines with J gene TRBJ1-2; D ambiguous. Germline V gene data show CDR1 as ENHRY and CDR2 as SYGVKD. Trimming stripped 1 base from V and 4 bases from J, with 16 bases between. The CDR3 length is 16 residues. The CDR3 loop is CAISEYDTGEGYGYTF. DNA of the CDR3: TGTGCCATCAGTGAGTACGACACTGGCGAGGGCTATGGCTACACCTTC.

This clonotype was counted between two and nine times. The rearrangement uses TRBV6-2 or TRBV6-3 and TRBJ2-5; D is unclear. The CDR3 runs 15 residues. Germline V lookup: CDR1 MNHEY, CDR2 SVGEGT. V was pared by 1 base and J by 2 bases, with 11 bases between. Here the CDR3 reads CASSYFGHQQETQYF. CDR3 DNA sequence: TGTGCCAGCAGTTACTTCGGCCACCAACAAGAGACCCAGTACTTC.

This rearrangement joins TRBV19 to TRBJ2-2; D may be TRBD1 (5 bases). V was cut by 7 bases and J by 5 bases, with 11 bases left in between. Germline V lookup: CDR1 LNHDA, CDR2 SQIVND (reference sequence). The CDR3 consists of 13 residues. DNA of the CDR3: TGTGCCAGTAATAACAGGAATACCGGGGAGCTGTTTTTT. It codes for CASNNRNTGELFF.

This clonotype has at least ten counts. The CDR3 reads CASSTGGSYGYTF. Here the CDR3 DNA reads TGTGCCAGCTCGACAGGGGGCAGCTATGGCTACACCTTC. The rearrangement joins TRBV7-9 to TRBJ1-2; 10 positions agree with TRBD1. This CDR3 is 13 amino acids long. The ends lost 8 bases at V and 4 bases at J; junction bases unmatched: 4. CDR1 and CDR2 (germline): SEHNR, FQNEAQ (reference sequence). Full variable domain (remainder filled in from reference TRBV7-9 and TRBJ1-2): DTGVSQNPRHKITKRGQNVTFRCDPISEHNRLYWYRQTLGQGPEFLTYFQNEAQLEKSRLLSDRFSAERPKGSFSTLEIQRTEQGDSAMYLCASSTGGSYGYTFGSGTRLTVV.

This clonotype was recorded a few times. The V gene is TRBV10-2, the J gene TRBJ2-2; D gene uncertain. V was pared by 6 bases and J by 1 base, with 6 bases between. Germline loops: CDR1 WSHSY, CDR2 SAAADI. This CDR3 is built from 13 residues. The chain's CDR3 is CASRTQNTGELFF. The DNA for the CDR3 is TGCGCCAGCAGAACACAGAACACCGGGGAGCTGTTTTTT.

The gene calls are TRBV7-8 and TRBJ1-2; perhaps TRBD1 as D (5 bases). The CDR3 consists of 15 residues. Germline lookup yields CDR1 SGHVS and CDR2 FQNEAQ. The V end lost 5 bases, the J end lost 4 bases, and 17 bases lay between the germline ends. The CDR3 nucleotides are TGTGCCAGCAGCAGTGGGGCAGGGTCTTCCTATGGCTACACCTTC. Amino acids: CASSSGAGSSYGYTF.

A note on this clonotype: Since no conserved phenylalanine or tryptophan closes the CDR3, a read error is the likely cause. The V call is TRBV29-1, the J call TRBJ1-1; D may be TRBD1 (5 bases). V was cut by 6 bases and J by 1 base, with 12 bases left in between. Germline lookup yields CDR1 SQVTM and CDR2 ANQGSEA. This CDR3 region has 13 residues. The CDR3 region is CSVPGRSNTEAFL. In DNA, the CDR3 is TGCAGCGTGCCGGGGCGTTCGAACACTGAAGCTTTCCTT.

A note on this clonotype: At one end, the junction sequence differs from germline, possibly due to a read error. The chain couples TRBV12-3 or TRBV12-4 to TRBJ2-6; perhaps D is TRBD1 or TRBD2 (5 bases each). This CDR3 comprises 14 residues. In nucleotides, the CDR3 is TGTGCCAGCAGTTTGACCGACGGGGCCTACGTCCTGACTTTC. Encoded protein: CASSLTDGAYVLTF.

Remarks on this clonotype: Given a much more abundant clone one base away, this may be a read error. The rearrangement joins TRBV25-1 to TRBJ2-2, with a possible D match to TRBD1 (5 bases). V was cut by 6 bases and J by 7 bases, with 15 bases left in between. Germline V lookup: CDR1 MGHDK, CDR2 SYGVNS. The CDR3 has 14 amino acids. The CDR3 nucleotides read TGTGCCAGCAGCCCTTGGACGGACATCGGGGAGCTGTTTTTT. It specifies CASSPWTDIGELFF.

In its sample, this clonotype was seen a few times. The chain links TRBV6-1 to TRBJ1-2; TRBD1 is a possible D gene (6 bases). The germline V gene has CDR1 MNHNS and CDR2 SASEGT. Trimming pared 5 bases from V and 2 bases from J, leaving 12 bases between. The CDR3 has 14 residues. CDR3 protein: CASSTNRENYGYTF. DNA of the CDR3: TGTGCCAGCAGTACTAACAGGGAGAACTATGGCTACACCTTC.

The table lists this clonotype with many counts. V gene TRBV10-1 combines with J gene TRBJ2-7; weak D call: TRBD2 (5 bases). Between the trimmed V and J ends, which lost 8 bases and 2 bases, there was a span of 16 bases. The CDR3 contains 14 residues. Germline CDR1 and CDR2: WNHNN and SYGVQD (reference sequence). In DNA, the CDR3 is TGCGCCAGCTCCCCGGGGAAGGGCCCCTACGAGCAGTACTTC. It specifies CASSPGKGPYEQYF.

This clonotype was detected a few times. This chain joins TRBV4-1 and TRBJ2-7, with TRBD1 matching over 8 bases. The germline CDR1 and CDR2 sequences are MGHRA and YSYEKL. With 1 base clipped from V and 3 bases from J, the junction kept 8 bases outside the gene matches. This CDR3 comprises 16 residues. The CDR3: CASSQAHRDRLYEQYF. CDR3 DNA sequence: TGCGCCAGCAGCCAAGCCCACCGGGACAGGCTCTACGAGCAGTACTTC.

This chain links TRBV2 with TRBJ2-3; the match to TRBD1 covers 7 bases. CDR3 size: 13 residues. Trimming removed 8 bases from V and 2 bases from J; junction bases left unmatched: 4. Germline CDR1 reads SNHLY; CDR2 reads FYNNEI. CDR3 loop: CASGDRNTDTQYF. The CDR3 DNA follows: TGTGCCAGCGGGGACAGAAACACAGATACGCAGTATTTT.